The 31 T cell receptor beta chains in this list originate from one sample, sequenced in a study of T cells in localized non-small cell lung cancer. TCRdb keeps only in-frame clones here, not all; method: immunoSEQ multiplex PCR. The table lists approximately 13,000 clones, over 75% of them singletons, with roughly 22% in the top ten. The material was peripheral blood, obtained before any cancer treatment. These receptors all stem from a male donor at least 60 years old with stage I lung adenocarcinoma.

The CDR3 spells CASSPGPNYEQYF. The CDR3 DNA is TGTGCCAGCAGCCCGGGACCCAACTACGAGCAGTACTTC. This chain uses TRBV7-3 with TRBJ2-7; the D call may be TRBD1 or TRBD2 (5 bases each). The CDR3 loop spans 13 amino acids. The germline CDR1 and CDR2 sequences are SGHTA and FQGTGA. Trimming shortened V by 5 bases and J by 3 bases, and 11 bases separated the two germline ends.

The sample holds one count of this clone. V is TRBV5-6 and J is TRBJ2-3; the D gene is possibly TRBD2 (6 bases). Trimming removed 3 bases from V and 2 bases from J, with 19 bases in between. CDR3 size: 17 residues. CDR1 and CDR2 from the germline V gene are SGHDT and YYEEEE. The DNA for the CDR3 is TGTGCCAGCAGCTGGAGATTCCCGGGACTCAACACAGATACGCAGTATTTT. It yields the protein CASSWRFPGLNTDTQYF. Combining the CDR3 with reference TRBV5-6 and TRBJ2-3 gives the whole variable domain DAGVTQSPTHLIKTRGQQVTLRCSPKSGHDTVSWYQQALGQGPQFIFQYYEEEERQRGNFPDRFSGHQFPNYSSELNVNALLLGDSALYLCASSWRFPGLNTDTQYFGPGTRLTVL.

A note on this clone: Other DNA sequences in this specimen translate into the identical CDR3. V gene TRBV6-5 combines with J gene TRBJ2-1, with D possibly being TRBD1 (5 bases). The CDR3 is made up of 12 amino acids. Germline loops: CDR1 MNHEY, CDR2 SVGAGI. Trimming cost V 0 bases and J 8 bases, with 5 bases left between them. CDR3 amino acids: CASSYSGHEQFF. As DNA, the CDR3 is TGTGCCAGCAGTTACTCGGGGCATGAGCAGTTCTTC.

This clone was detected only once. The chain has TRBV14 and TRBJ2-7; TRBD1 aligns across 7 bases. Trimming took 3 bases from V and 2 from J; bases not matched to a gene: 4. Germline values: CDR1 SGHDN, CDR2 FVKESK. The length of the CDR3 is 14 residues. CDR3 residues: CASSHWDSAYEQYF. The CDR3 coding sequence is TGTGCCAGCAGCCATTGGGACAGTGCCTACGAGCAGTACTTC. The full variable domain, its missing parts supplied by reference TRBV14 and TRBJ2-7, is EAGVTQFPSHSVIEKGQTVTLRCDPISGHDNLYWYRRVMGKEIKFLLHFVKESKQDESGMPNNRFLAERTGGTYSTLKVQPAELEDSGVYFCASSHWDSAYEQYFGPGTRLTVT.

In the case of this clone: A read error may produce the germline difference seen at one junction end. The chain carries TRBV28 and TRBJ1-1, with TRBD1 matching 7 bases. The CDR3 has 11 residues. The germline CDR1 and CDR2 sequences are MDHEN and SYDVKM. The chain's CDR3 is CASSSRDSPLF. The CDR3 DNA reads TGTGCCAGCAGTTCCCGGGACAGCCCGCTATTT. Full variable domain (missing parts from reference TRBV28 and TRBJ1-1): DVKVTQSSRYLVKRTGEKVFLECVQDMDHENMFWYRQDPGLGLRLIYFSYDVKMKEKGDIPEGYSVSREKKERFSLILESASTNQTSMYLCASSSRDSPLFGQGTRLTVV.

The CDR3 nucleotides read TGTGCCTGGAGTGGGGGGACAGGGGGCAATCAGCCCCAGCATTTT. It yields the protein CAWSGGTGGNQPQHF. The V gene is TRBV30, the J gene TRBJ1-5; 10 positions match TRBD1. CDR3 length: 15 amino acids. The germline gives CDR1 GTSNPN, CDR2 SVGIG (reference sequence). The trim removed 1 base at V and 2 bases at J, leaving 2 bases unmatched.

This clone was seen just once. The chain employs TRBV30 and TRBJ2-6; TRBD2 agrees at 8 bases. After removal of 0 bases from V and 2 bases from J, the junction contained 9 bases not matched to a gene. The CDR3 is made up of 18 amino acids. Per germline, CDR1 GTSNPN and CDR2 SVGIG (reference sequence). The CDR3, as DNA: TGTGCCTGGAGTGTACGGGAGGGTCTCAGGGCTGGGGCCAACGTCCTGACTTTC. It is translated as CAWSVREGLRAGANVLTF.

This sequence joins TRBV9 and TRBJ1-3; no definite D call. Germline CDR1 SGDLS, CDR2 YYNGEE. Trimming shortened V by 4 bases and J by 0 bases, and 17 bases separated the two germline ends. The CDR3 has 17 amino acids. The CDR3 here is CASSSPLGQDSGNTIYF. The CDR3 DNA follows: TGTGCCAGCAGCTCCCCACTCGGGCAGGACTCTGGAAACACCATATATTTT.

V usage is TRBV7-2 and J usage is TRBJ1-4; no definite D call. The CDR3 is made up of 17 amino acids. Germline assignment: CDR1 SGHTA and CDR2 FQGNSA. The V gene lost 1 base and the J gene lost 5 bases, with 17 bases spanning the gap. In nucleotides, the CDR3 is TGTGCCAGCAGCTTAGGCGGCTTTGGGGTCGCGAATGAAAAACTGTTTTTT. The encoded protein is CASSLGGFGVANEKLFF.

The J gene is TRBJ1-5, the V gene TRBV18, with 9 bases aligning to TRBD1. Per germline, CDR1 KGHSH and CDR2 LQKENI. The CDR3 runs to 15 residues. Unmatched junction bases numbered 6, after V lost 6 bases and J lost 3 bases. The CDR3 DNA is TGTGCCAGCTCGCAGGGACAGGGTTTCAATCAGCCCCAGCATTTT. Translating gives CASSQGQGFNQPQHF.

V gene TRBV11-2 combines with J gene TRBJ2-7; 9 bases fit TRBD2. The CDR3 loop spans 17 amino acids. In germline, CDR1 is SGHAT, CDR2 FQNNGV. V lost 1 base, J lost 2 bases, and 9 bases stayed unmatched. The CDR3 DNA follows: TGTGCCAGCAGCTTAGGCGTCTGGGGGACTAGCCCCTACGAGCAGTACTTC. The encoded protein is CASSLGVWGTSPYEQYF.

This chain joins TRBV7-2 and TRBJ2-3, with D hard to call. CDR3 length: 14 amino acids. CDR1 is SGHTA and CDR2 is FQGNSA in the germline V gene. V was shortened by 5 bases and J by 0 bases, with 9 bases between the two germline ends. The DNA for the CDR3 is TGTGCCAGCAGCGAAGGTACAAGCACAGATACGCAGTATTTT. Its protein product is CASSEGTSTDTQYF.

This clone has only one observation. The chain joins TRBV7-6 to TRBJ1-4; D uncertain. CDR3 length equals 13 residues. Trimming left V 1 base short and J 8 bases short, with 8 bases between. Per the germline V gene, CDR1 is SGHVS and CDR2 is FNYEAQ. The CDR3 DNA reads as TGTGCCAGCAGCTTAGTTCCCCCGGAAAAACTGTTTTTT. It codes for CASSLVPPEKLFF.

This clone has a single count. This sequence joins TRBV7-3 and TRBJ1-1, with TRBD1 identical over 7 bases. Trimming at V came to 6 bases and at J to 0 bases, leaving 7 bases not matched to a gene. Germline V gives CDR1 SGHTA, CDR2 FQGTGA. The CDR3 consists of 15 residues. The CDR3 region is CASSNLQGMNTEAFF. Here the CDR3 DNA reads TGTGCCAGCAGTAACTTACAGGGGATGAACACTGAAGCTTTCTTT.

This chain connects TRBV28 to TRBJ2-7; 7 positions agree with TRBD1. The CDR3 loop spans 15 amino acids. The V gene end was trimmed by 2 bases and the J gene end by 0 bases; junction bases not matched to a gene: 4. Germline-derived CDR1 and CDR2 are MDHEN and SYDVKM. The CDR3 here is CASSLGRQGSYEQYF. The CDR3 coding sequence is TGTGCCAGCAGTTTAGGGCGACAGGGCTCCTACGAGCAGTACTTC.

The CDR3 protein is CSVEKSDTEAFF. Here the CDR3 DNA reads TGCAGCGTTGAAAAGAGCGACACTGAAGCTTTCTTT. The V call is TRBV29-1, the J call TRBJ1-1; D unclear. The CDR3 is 12 residues long. Germline V lookup: CDR1 SQVTM, CDR2 ANQGSEA. Deletions cut 2 bases from V and 3 bases from J, with 7 bases between.

The V gene is TRBV6-1, the J gene TRBJ1-5; D unclear. CDR1 MNHNS and CDR2 SASEGT come from the germline V gene. This CDR3 region has 13 residues. Trimming took 2 bases from V and 4 from J, leaving 6 bases between them. CDR3 sequence (DNA): TGTGCCAGCAGTGAATTCAGTAATCAGCCCCAGCATTTT. It specifies CASSEFSNQPQHF.

V is TRBV29-1 and J is TRBJ1-5; D might be TRBD1 (6 bases). Trimming shortened V by 5 bases and J by 4 bases, and 15 bases separated the two germline ends. This CDR3 spans 14 amino acids. Germline CDR1 and CDR2: SQVTM and ANQGSEA. As DNA, the CDR3 is TGCAGCGTTAAGATCGGGGGCGATAATCAGCCCCAGCATTTT. Its translation is CSVKIGGDNQPQHF.

The rearrangement joins TRBV11-3 to TRBJ2-7, with 8 bases fitting TRBD1. The CDR3 runs 17 residues. Germline CDR1 is SGHNT and CDR2 is YENEEA. The V gene end was trimmed by 3 bases and the J gene end by 8 bases; junction bases not matched to a gene: 18. CDR3 sequence: CASSFTSTGTGVVKQYF. Written as DNA, the CDR3 is TGTGCCAGCAGCTTTACTAGCACCGGGACAGGCGTAGTCAAGCAGTACTTC.

The chain has TRBV7-6 and TRBJ2-3; 8 bases are a match to TRBD2. This CDR3 region has 16 residues. Unmatched junction bases numbered 9, after V lost 2 bases and J lost 5 bases. Germline V gene data show CDR1 as SGHVS and CDR2 as FNYEAQ. CDR3 region: CASSLPGVAGIDTQYF. In nucleotides, the CDR3 is TGTGCCAGCAGCTTACCCGGAGTAGCGGGGATAGATACGCAGTATTTT.

The rearrangement joins TRBV6-4 to TRBJ2-2; no firm D call. The CDR3 covers 13 residues. The germline CDR1 and CDR2 sequences are MRHNA and SNTAGT. The V and J ends lost 6 bases and 2 bases respectively, with 7 bases between them. The CDR3 loop is CASSQENTGELFF. CDR3 nucleotide sequence: TGTGCCAGCAGCCAGGAAAACACCGGGGAGCTGTTTTTT.

The genes are TRBV13 and TRBJ2-7; TRBD1 is a possible D gene (6 bases). The germline CDR1 and CDR2 sequences are PRHDT and FYEKMQ (reference sequence). V was clipped by 4 bases and J by 1 base, with 11 bases between them. CDR3 length equals 14 residues. The CDR3 reads CASSSGTPSYEQYF. In DNA, the CDR3 is TGTGCCAGCAGCTCCGGGACACCTTCCTACGAGCAGTACTTC.

This clone appeared a single time. This chain connects TRBV5-6 to TRBJ2-2; 8 bases are shared with TRBD1. Germline lookup yields CDR1 SGHDT and CDR2 YYEEEE. The CDR3 has 14 residues. With V trimmed by 3 bases and J by 4 bases, 2 bases remained unmatched. CDR3 sequence: CASSWTGITGELFF. CDR3 DNA sequence: TGTGCCAGCAGCTGGACAGGGATCACCGGGGAGCTGTTTTTT.

The chain has TRBV7-9 and TRBJ1-3; a weak D match, TRBD1 (5 bases). The germline gives CDR1 SEHNR, CDR2 FQNEAQ (reference sequence). Trimming took 7 bases from V and 2 from J, leaving 21 bases between them. The CDR3 loop spans 17 amino acids. CDR3 DNA: TGTGCCAGCACCCCCTGGCGCGGGGGACGGACTGGAAACACCATATATTTT. Amino acids: CASTPWRGGRTGNTIYF.

The chain combines TRBV4-3 with TRBJ2-7; 8 bases fit TRBD1. Germline CDR1 is LGHNA and CDR2 is YSLEER. The CDR3 length is 18 residues. V lost 0 bases to trimming and J lost 2 bases; unmatched junction nucleotides: 12. The CDR3 region has the DNA TGCGCCAGCAGCCAAGATCTCTTGGAGAGGACAGGGACCTACGAGCAGTACTTC. Translating gives CASSQDLLERTGTYEQYF.

The rearrangement uses TRBV15 and TRBJ1-5; possibly TRBD1 for D (5 bases). CDR1 and CDR2 from the germline V gene are LNHNV and YYDKDF (reference sequence). This CDR3 has 15 residues. Trimming took 0 bases from V and 4 from J, leaving 10 bases between them. In DNA, the CDR3 is TGTGCCACCAGCAGAGATAGGGGTAGGAATCAGCCCCAGCATTTT. It is translated as CATSRDRGRNQPQHF. Full variable domain (outside the CDR3, taken from reference TRBV15 and TRBJ1-5): DAMVIQNPRYQVTQFGKPVTLSCSQTLNHNVMYWYQQKSSQAPKLLFHYYDKDFNNEADTPDNFQSRRPNTSFCFLDIRSPGLGDTAMYLCATSRDRGRNQPQHFGDGTRLSIL.

J is TRBJ1-3 and V is TRBV6-5; D call uncertain. Per the germline V gene, CDR1 is MNHEY and CDR2 is SVGAGI. This CDR3 is 13 amino acids long. The V end was cut by 10 bases, the J end by 2 bases, with 12 bases between. The CDR3 protein is CATSSTAGNTIYF. DNA for the CDR3: TGTGCCACTTCCTCGACGGCTGGAAACACCATATATTTT.

To note about this clone: Relative to the germline gene, one junction end is altered; a read error may explain this. This sequence joins TRBV2 and TRBJ1-3, with D possibly being TRBD1 (6 bases). The CDR3 is 16 residues long. Germline CDR1 reads SNHLY; CDR2 reads FYNNEI. The CDR3 DNA is TGTGCCAGCAGCGAAGGGGGTTACAGCTCTGGAAACACCATATATTTT. Its translation is CASSEGGYSSGNTIYF.

This rearrangement joins TRBV30 to TRBJ1-4; 9 bases align to TRBD1. The ends lost 1 base at V and 8 bases at J; junction bases unmatched: 11. The CDR3 runs 16 residues. The V gene's germline CDR1 is GTSNPN and CDR2 SVGIG (reference sequence). The chain's CDR3 is CAWSGPEQGAREKLFF. CDR3 bases: TGTGCCTGGAGTGGTCCTGAACAGGGGGCAAGGGAAAAACTGTTTTTT.

The chain carries TRBV9 and TRBJ1-2, with D uncertain. Germline CDR1 and CDR2: SGDLS and YYNGEE. The ends were cut back, 0 bases at V and 4 bases at J, with 13 bases in the middle. CDR3 length: 15 amino acids. For the CDR3, the DNA is TGTGCCAGCAGCGTAGAGCAGGCCCCAGGCTATGGCTACACCTTC. Amino acids: CASSVEQAPGYGYTF. Based on the CDR3 plus reference TRBV9 and TRBJ1-2, the full variable domain is DSGVTQTPKHLITATGQRVTLRCSPRSGDLSVYWYQQSLDQGLQFLIQYYNGEERAKGNILERFSAQQFPDLHSELNLSSLELGDSALYFCASSVEQAPGYGYTFGSGTRLTVV.

The J gene is TRBJ1-5, the V gene TRBV6-5, with D maybe TRBD1 (6 bases). V was cut by 0 bases and J by 6 bases, with 9 bases left in between. This CDR3 region has 14 residues. In germline, CDR1 is MNHEY, CDR2 SVGAGI. The CDR3 region has the DNA TGTGCCAGCAGTTACTCCAGGGGTAGTCAGCCCCAGCATTTT. Its translation: CASSYSRGSQPQHF.